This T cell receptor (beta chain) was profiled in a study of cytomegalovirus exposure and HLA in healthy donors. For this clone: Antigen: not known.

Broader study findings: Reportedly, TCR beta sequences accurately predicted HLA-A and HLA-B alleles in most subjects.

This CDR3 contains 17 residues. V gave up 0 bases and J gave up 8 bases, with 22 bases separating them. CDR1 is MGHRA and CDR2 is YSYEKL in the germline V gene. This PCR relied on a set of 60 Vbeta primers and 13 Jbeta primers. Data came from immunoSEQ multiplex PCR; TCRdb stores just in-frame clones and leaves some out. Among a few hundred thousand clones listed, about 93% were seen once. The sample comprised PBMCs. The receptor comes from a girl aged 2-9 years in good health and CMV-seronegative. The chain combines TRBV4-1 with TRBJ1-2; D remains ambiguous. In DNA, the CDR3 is TGCGCCAGCAGCCAAGATCTCCAAGAGGCGAACCATAGGGGCTACACCTTC. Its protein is CASSQDLQEANHRGYTF.